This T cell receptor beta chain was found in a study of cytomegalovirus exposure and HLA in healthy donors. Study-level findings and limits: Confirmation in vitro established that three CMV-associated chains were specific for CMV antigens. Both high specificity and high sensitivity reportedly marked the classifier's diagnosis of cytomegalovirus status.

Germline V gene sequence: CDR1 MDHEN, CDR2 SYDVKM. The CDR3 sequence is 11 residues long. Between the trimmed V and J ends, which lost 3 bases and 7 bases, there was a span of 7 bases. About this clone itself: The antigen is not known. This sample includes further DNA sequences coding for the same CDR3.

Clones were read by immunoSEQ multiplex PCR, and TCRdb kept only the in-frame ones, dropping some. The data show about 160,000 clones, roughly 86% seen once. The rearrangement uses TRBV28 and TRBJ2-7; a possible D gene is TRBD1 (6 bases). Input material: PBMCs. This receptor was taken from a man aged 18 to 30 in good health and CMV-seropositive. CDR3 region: CASSFRGEQYF. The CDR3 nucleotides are TGTGCCAGCAGTTTCAGGGGTGAGCAGTACTTC.